These 31 T cell receptor beta chains came from one sample sequenced in a study of blood T cell repertoires in COVID-19. TCRdb's table, derived via immunoSEQ multiplex PCR, lists solely in-frame clones and lacks some. The sample records fewer than 400,000 clones, around 84% being singletons. What was sequenced was PBMCs or T cells enriched from blood (not recorded which). These receptors originate from a man in his thirties or forties who had recovered from COVID-19.

The chain carries TRBV5-1 and TRBJ2-5; 16 bases are a match to TRBD2. Germline V gene lookup returns CDR1 SGHRS and CDR2 YFSETQ. V lost 4 bases, J lost 4 bases, and 10 bases stayed unmatched. The CDR3 is 18 residues long. The CDR3 here is CASSPWGTSGRARETQYF. As DNA, the CDR3 is TGCGCCAGCAGCCCCTGGGGGACTAGCGGGAGGGCCCGAGAGACCCAGTACTTC.

The rearrangement joins TRBV4-1 to TRBJ2-2; 10 positions match TRBD2. This CDR3 is 18 amino acids long. Trimming removed 1 base from V and 5 bases from J; junction bases left unmatched: 10. Germline V lookup: CDR1 MGHRA, CDR2 YSYEKL. CDR3 protein: CASSQGASGSRWTGELFF. CDR3 nucleotide sequence: TGCGCCAGCAGCCAAGGGGCTAGCGGGAGTAGGTGGACCGGGGAGCTGTTTTTT.

The V and J genes are TRBV28 and TRBJ1-5, with 8 bases matching TRBD1. The CDR3 runs 13 residues. The V gene end was trimmed by 7 bases and the J gene end by 6 bases; junction bases not matched to a gene: 5. CDR1 MDHEN and CDR2 SYDVKM come from the germline V gene. In DNA form, the CDR3 reads TGTGCCAGCACGACAGGGGCGGTTCAGCCCCAGCATTTT. As protein: CASTTGAVQPQHF.

The rearrangement uses TRBV4-2 and TRBJ1-2; D not resolved. The CDR3 has 13 residues. V lost 6 bases and J lost 5, with 13 bases in between. Looked up from germline, CDR1 is LGHNA and CDR2 is YNFKEQ. The CDR3 sequence: CASSYETLYGYTF. CDR3 DNA: TGTGCCAGCAGTTACGAGACTCTATATGGCTACACCTTC.

The chain combines TRBV27 with TRBJ2-2; 10 nucleotides align to TRBD2. This CDR3 is built from 15 residues. V was clipped by 10 bases and J by 6 bases; unmatched bases: 11. Germline V gives CDR1 MNHEY, CDR2 SMNVEV (reference sequence). In DNA, the CDR3 is TGTGCCACGCGAGGAGCAGCGGGAGGGCCCGGGGAGCTGTTTTTT. Amino acids: CATRGAAGGPGELFF.

The rearrangement links TRBV19 to TRBJ1-4; D remains ambiguous. Trimming took off 8 bases at V and 7 bases at J, with 5 bases between the two ends. CDR1 is LNHDA and CDR2 is SQIVND in the germline V gene (reference sequence). The length of the CDR3 is 10 residues. This CDR3 reads CASRGEKLFF. CDR3 nucleotides: TGTGCCAGTCGGGGTGAAAAACTGTTTTTT.

J is TRBJ1-5 and V is TRBV5-8, with a tentative D call TRBD1 (6 bases). The ends were cut back, 4 bases at V and 5 bases at J, with 16 bases in the middle. The CDR3 runs 15 residues. CDR1 and CDR2 (germline): SGHTS, YDEGEE. This CDR3 is CASSITGLSHQPQHF. CDR3 in DNA: TGTGCCAGCAGCATAACAGGGCTTTCCCATCAGCCCCAGCATTTT.

The chain employs TRBV6-5 and TRBJ1-1; 8 bases align to TRBD1. This CDR3 contains 14 residues. J was trimmed by 1 base and V by 6 bases; bases with no gene match: 4. Per germline, CDR1 MNHEY and CDR2 SVGAGI. The CDR3 loop is CASRAGGANTEAFF. CDR3 coding DNA: TGTGCCAGCAGAGCAGGGGGCGCGAACACTGAAGCTTTCTTT.

Only one count was recorded for this clone. The chain carries TRBV25-1 and TRBJ2-5; D gene uncertain. The CDR3 runs 11 residues. The ends were cut back, 6 bases at V and 3 bases at J, with 5 bases in the middle. Germline V gene lookup returns CDR1 MGHDK and CDR2 SYGVNS. Here the CDR3 DNA reads TGTGCCAGCAGGATAGAAGAGACCCAGTACTTC. Translating gives CASRIEETQYF.

The V call is TRBV7-9, the J call TRBJ2-7; 8 positions match TRBD2. The V segment lost 0 bases and the J segment 5 bases; nucleotides outside the gene matches: 9. The CDR3 is 16 amino acids. CDR1 is SEHNR and CDR2 is FQNEAQ in the germline V gene (reference sequence). The CDR3 here is CASSLAPGGQYHEQYF. CDR3 nucleotides: TGTGCCAGCAGCTTAGCACCGGGAGGGCAGTACCACGAGCAGTACTTC.

This chain links TRBV7-2 with TRBJ2-7; TRBD1 agrees at 12 bases. In germline, CDR1 is SGHTA, CDR2 FQGNSA. This CDR3 region has 15 residues. J lost 5 bases, V lost 5 bases, and 7 bases had no gene match. Written as DNA, the CDR3 is TGTGCCAGCAGCCCTCCCGGGACAGGGGGCAACGAGCAGTACTTC. As protein: CASSPPGTGGNEQYF. Together with reference TRBV7-2 and TRBJ2-7, the CDR3 gives the full variable domain: GAGVSQSPSNKVTEKGKDVELRCDPISGHTALYWYRQSLGQGLEFLIYFQGNSAPDKSGLPSDRFSAERTGGSVSTLTIQRTQQEDSAVYLCASSPPGTGGNEQYFGPGTRLTVT.

The chain couples TRBV24-1 to TRBJ1-3; TRBD1 aligns across 8 bases. Trimming took 3 bases from V and 2 from J; bases not matched to a gene: 8. The germline gives CDR1 KGHDR, CDR2 SFDVKD. This CDR3 region has 17 residues. As DNA, the CDR3 is TGTGCCACCAGTGATGGTATCGGGACAGGCCCTGGAAACACCATATATTTT. It is translated as CATSDGIGTGPGNTIYF.

This chain joins TRBV5-1 and TRBJ1-2; possible D gene TRBD1, 6 bases. The V end lost 7 bases, the J end lost 5 bases, and 24 bases lay between the germline ends. The CDR3 contains 16 residues. Per germline, CDR1 SGHRS and CDR2 YFSETQ. The CDR3 sequence is CASRSLSNRVGYGYTF. CDR3 in DNA: TGCGCCAGCCGGTCCCTTTCGAACAGGGTAGGGTATGGCTACACCTTC.

The chain is built from TRBV2 and TRBJ2-7; 13 nucleotides match TRBD2. This CDR3 has 14 amino acids. Germline CDR1 is SNHLY and CDR2 is FYNNEI. Unmatched junction bases numbered 6, after V lost 7 bases and J lost 6 bases. CDR3 sequence (DNA): TGTGCCAGCACTAGGACTAGCGGGAGTCCCGAGCAGTACTTC. It encodes CASTRTSGSPEQYF.

Only a few counts were recorded for this clone. The genes are TRBV19 and TRBJ2-1; TRBD2 agrees at 7 bases. Trimming removed 1 base from V and 2 bases from J; junction bases left unmatched: 5. The CDR3 sequence is 16 residues long. CDR1 LNHDA and CDR2 SQIVND come from the germline V gene (reference sequence). CDR3 sequence reads: CASSIVPSGAYNEQFF. Here the CDR3 DNA reads TGTGCCAGTAGTATAGTCCCCAGCGGGGCCTACAATGAGCAGTTCTTC. The full variable domain, with the rest looked up from reference TRBV19 and TRBJ2-1, is DGGITQSPKYLFRKEGQNVTLSCEQNLNHDAMYWYRQDPGQGLRLIYYSQIVNDFQKGDIAEGYSVSREKKESFPLTVTSAQKNPTAFYLCASSIVPSGAYNEQFFGPGTRLTVL.

The V call is TRBV6-5, the J call TRBJ2-7; D perhaps matches TRBD2 (6 bases). This CDR3 has 12 amino acids. V lost 5 bases, J lost 6 bases, and 11 bases lay in between. Per germline, CDR1 MNHEY and CDR2 SVGAGI. DNA for the CDR3: TGTGCCAGCAGTACTAGCCGATCCGAGCAGTACTTC. It yields the protein CASSTSRSEQYF.

This clone was seen once. The J gene is TRBJ2-1, the V gene TRBV11-3; 13 nucleotides agree with TRBD2. This CDR3 contains 18 residues. The germline V gene encodes CDR1 SGHNT and CDR2 YENEEA. J lost 8 bases, V lost 3 bases, and 13 bases had no gene match. The DNA of the CDR3 is TGTGCCAGCAGCTTCCTCCCAGTACTAGCGGGAGGGAGCGATGAGCAGTTCTTC. Translated: CASSFLPVLAGGSDEQFF.

The chain links TRBV6-6 to TRBJ2-2; no firm D call. The CDR3 is 15 amino acids. Per germline, CDR1 MNHNY and CDR2 SVGAGI (reference sequence). The ends were cut back, 2 bases at V and 6 bases at J, with 13 bases in the middle. The CDR3 spells CASSYQESAAGELFF. For the CDR3, the DNA is TGTGCCAGCAGTTACCAGGAATCGGCCGCCGGGGAGCTGTTTTTT.

The chain uses TRBV11-3 and TRBJ2-4; a possible D gene is TRBD1 (6 bases). CDR3 size: 18 residues. The germline CDR1 and CDR2 sequences are SGHNT and YENEEA. V was trimmed by 1 base and J by 3 bases, leaving 19 bases between them. The CDR3 loop reads CASSLGGRGPRGKNIQYF. The CDR3 DNA is TGTGCCAGCAGCTTAGGTGGCAGGGGCCCTCGGGGCAAAAACATTCAGTACTTC.

The chain has TRBV2 and TRBJ1-1, with D unresolved. V was trimmed by 6 bases and J by 1 base, leaving 9 bases between them. Germline V gene lookup returns CDR1 SNHLY and CDR2 FYNNEI. The CDR3 runs 13 residues. CDR3 nucleotide sequence: TGTGCCAGCAGACCCGTGAGGAACACTGAAGCTTTCTTT. Amino acids: CASRPVRNTEAFF.

Of note for this clone: A single base separates this from a much larger clone, so it may be a read error. Additional DNA sequences in this sample encode the identical CDR3. This rearrangement joins TRBV4-2 to TRBJ1-6; possibly TRBD1 for D (5 bases). CDR1 and CDR2 from the germline V gene are LGHNA and YNFKEQ. This CDR3 is 16 amino acids long. V was cut by 0 bases and J by 5 bases, with 11 bases left in between. CDR3 region: CASSQDPGHNNSPLHF. The CDR3 DNA sequence: TGTGCCAGCAGCCAAGACCCTGGACACAATAATTCACCCCTCCACTTT.

The rearrangement uses TRBV1 and TRBJ1-5; the listed D gene, TRBD1, was not tested against the DNA. TRBV1 has pseudogene status. CDR3 length: 20 amino acids. The CDR3 loop reads CTSSHRRTPSGPYSNQPQHF. The CDR3 coding sequence is TGCACCAGCAGCCACCGCAGGACACCCTCAGGGCCTTATAGCAATCAGCCCCAGCATTTT.

The V and J genes are TRBV3-1 (or the pseudogene TRBV3-2) and TRBJ2-7, with D possibly being TRBD2 (6 bases). Per germline, CDR1 LGHDT and CDR2 YNNKEL (reference sequence). This CDR3 contains 16 residues. V was shortened by 4 bases and J by 3 bases, with 19 bases between the two germline ends. This chain's CDR3 is CASSPATGTGGYEQYF. The CDR3 coding sequence is TGTGCCAGCAGCCCCGCTACCGGGACTGGCGGCTACGAGCAGTACTTC.

V usage is TRBV12-5 and J usage is TRBJ2-3, with TRBD1 as a possible D gene (6 bases). V lost 1 base to trimming and J lost 2 bases, with 13 bases between them. Germline V CDR1 and CDR2: LGHNT, FRNRAP. The CDR3 runs to 16 residues. CDR3 sequence (DNA): TGTGCTAGTGGTTTGGCCATACAGGGCCCCACAGATACGCAGTATTTT. The encoded protein is CASGLAIQGPTDTQYF.

This rearrangement joins TRBV19 to TRBJ1-1; TRBD1 is a possible D gene (6 bases). V was clipped by 3 bases and J by 4 bases, with 12 bases between them. Germline V gene data show CDR1 as LNHDA and CDR2 as SQIVND (reference sequence). The CDR3 length is 14 residues. CDR3 residues: CASSMAGAATEAFF. CDR3 bases: TGTGCCAGTAGTATGGCGGGGGCGGCCACTGAAGCTTTCTTT.

This clone is a singleton in its sample. The chain joins TRBV6-2 or TRBV6-3 to TRBJ1-1; perhaps TRBD1 as D (5 bases). This CDR3 spans 14 amino acids. Per the germline V gene, CDR1 is MNHEY and CDR2 is SVGEGT. Trimming left V 1 base short and J 6 bases short, with 12 bases between. The chain's CDR3 is CASSYLQGRSEAFF. The CDR3 bases are TGTGCCAGCAGTTACTTGCAGGGAAGGTCTGAAGCTTTCTTT.

This clone was seen only once. The V and J genes are TRBV7-2 and TRBJ1-1, with D perhaps matching TRBD1 (6 bases). Germline V lookup: CDR1 SGHTA, CDR2 FQGNSA. This CDR3 comprises 13 residues. V lost 2 bases to trimming and J lost 10 bases, with 14 bases between them. This chain's CDR3 is CASSLNRAVGAFF. CDR3 in DNA: TGTGCCAGCAGCTTAAACAGGGCAGTCGGAGCTTTCTTT.

The CDR3 region has the DNA TGTGCTAGTGGTTTGGGACAGGGTGGCTACGAGCAGTACTTC. Translation: CASGLGQGGYEQYF. This sequence joins TRBV12-5 and TRBJ2-7; 7 nucleotides match TRBD1. The germline V gene encodes CDR1 LGHNT and CDR2 FRNRAP. Trimming removed 1 base from V and 3 bases from J; junction bases left unmatched: 3. CDR3 length: 14 residues.

V gene TRBV4-1 combines with J gene TRBJ2-6; D possibly corresponds to TRBD1 (5 bases). The V end lost 0 bases, the J end lost 1 base, and 10 bases lay between the germline ends. Germline lookup yields CDR1 MGHRA and CDR2 YSYEKL. There are 17 residues in the CDR3. CDR3 protein: CASSQDFQGSGANVLTF. For the CDR3, the DNA is TGCGCCAGCAGCCAAGACTTCCAGGGTTCTGGGGCCAACGTCCTGACTTTC.

Points on this clone: Compared with germline, one end of the junction differs, possibly owing to a read error. V is TRBV6-5 and J is TRBJ2-3; TRBD1 aligns across 10 bases. The CDR3 has 15 amino acids. CDR1 and CDR2 (germline): MNHEY, SVGAGI. The CDR3 protein is CASSDSRGQGLGQYF. The CDR3, as DNA: TGTGCCAGCAGTGACTCGAGGGGACAGGGGCTGGGGCAGTATTTT.

V usage is TRBV7-8 and J usage is TRBJ1-5, with D perhaps matching TRBD1 (5 bases). The CDR3 totals 15 residues. Germline values: CDR1 SGHVS, CDR2 FQNEAQ. Trimming removed 1 base at V and 5 bases at J, with 12 bases between. This CDR3 reads CASSLVRGSDQPQHF. The CDR3, as DNA: TGTGCCAGCAGCTTAGTACGGGGGTCAGATCAGCCCCAGCATTTT.